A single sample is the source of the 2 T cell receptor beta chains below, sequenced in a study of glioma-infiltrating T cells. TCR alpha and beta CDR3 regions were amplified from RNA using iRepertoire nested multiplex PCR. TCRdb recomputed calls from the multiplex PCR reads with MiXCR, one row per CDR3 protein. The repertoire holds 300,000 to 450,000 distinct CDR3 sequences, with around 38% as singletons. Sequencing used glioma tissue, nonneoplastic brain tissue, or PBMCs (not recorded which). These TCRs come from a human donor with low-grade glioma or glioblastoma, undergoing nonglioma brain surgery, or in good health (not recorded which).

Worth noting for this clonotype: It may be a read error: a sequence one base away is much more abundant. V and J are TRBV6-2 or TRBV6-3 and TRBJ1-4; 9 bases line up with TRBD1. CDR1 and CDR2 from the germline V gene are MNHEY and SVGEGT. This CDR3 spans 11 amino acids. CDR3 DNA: TGTGCCAGCAGTTCCGGGACAGGGCCCACTTTT. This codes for CASSSGTGPTF.

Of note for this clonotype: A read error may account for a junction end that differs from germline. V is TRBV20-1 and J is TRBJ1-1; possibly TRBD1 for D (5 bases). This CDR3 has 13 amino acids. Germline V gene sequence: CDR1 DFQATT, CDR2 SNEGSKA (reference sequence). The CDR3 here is CSASLDMNTEALF. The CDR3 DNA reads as TGCAGTGCTAGCCTGGACATGAACACTGAAGCTCTCTTT.